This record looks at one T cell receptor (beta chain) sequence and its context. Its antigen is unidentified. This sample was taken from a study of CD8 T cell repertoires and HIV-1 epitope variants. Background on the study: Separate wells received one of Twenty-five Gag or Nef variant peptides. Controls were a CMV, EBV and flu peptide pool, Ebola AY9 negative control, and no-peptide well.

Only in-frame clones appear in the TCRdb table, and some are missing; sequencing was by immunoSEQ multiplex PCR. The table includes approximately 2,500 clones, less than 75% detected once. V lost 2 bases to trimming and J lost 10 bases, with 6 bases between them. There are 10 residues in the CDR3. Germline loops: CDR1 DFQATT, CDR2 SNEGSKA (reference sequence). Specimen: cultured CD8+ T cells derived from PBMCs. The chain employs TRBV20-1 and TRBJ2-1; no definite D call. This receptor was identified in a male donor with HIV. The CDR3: CSARLGEQFF. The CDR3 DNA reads TGCAGTGCTAGACTTGGAGAGCAGTTCTTC.